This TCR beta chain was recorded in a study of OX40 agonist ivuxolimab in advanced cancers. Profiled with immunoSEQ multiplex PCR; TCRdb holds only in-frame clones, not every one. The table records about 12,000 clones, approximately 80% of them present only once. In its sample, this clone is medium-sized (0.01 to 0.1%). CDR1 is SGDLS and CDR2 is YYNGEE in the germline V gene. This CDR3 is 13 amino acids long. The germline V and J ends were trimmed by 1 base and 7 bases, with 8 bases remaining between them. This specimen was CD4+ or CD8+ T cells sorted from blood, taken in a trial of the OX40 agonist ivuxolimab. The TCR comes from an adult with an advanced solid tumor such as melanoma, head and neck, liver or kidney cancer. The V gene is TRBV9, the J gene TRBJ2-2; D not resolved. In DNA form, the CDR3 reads TGTGCCAGCAGCGTACATGCTGGCGGGGAGCTGTTTTTT. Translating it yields CASSVHAGGELFF.